A single sample gave rise to the 12 T cell receptor beta chains below, sequenced in a study of breast tumors, draining lymph nodes, adjacent tissues. Axillary draining lymph nodes of breast cancer patients supplied the node samples. Via MiXCR, TCRdb re-called the multiplex PCR reads, giving one row per CDR3 protein. The sample shows around 290,000 distinct CDR3 sequences, around 30% of them seen only once. The specimen sequenced was axillary lymph node tissue. These receptors all stem from a female donor with breast cancer. Some clones in this sample may be carry-over from other donors' samples.

This clonotype came up many times. This sequence joins TRBV20-1 and TRBJ2-3, with a possible D match to TRBD2 (5 bases). V lost 3 bases and J 5 bases, leaving 15 bases between the germline ends. Germline V CDR1 and CDR2: DFQATT, SNEGSKA (reference sequence). The CDR3 is 14 residues long. CDR3 sequence (DNA): TGCAGTGCTAGCGGGGTCAGGAGTAAAGATACGCAGTATTTT. It encodes CSASGVRSKDTQYF.

At least ten counts were recorded for this clonotype. This chain links TRBV7-9 with TRBJ1-3; no firm D call. The CDR3 contains 16 residues. Germline CDR1 and CDR2: SEHNR and FQNEAQ (reference sequence). V was pared by 2 bases and J by 0 bases, with 11 bases between. DNA for the CDR3: TGTGCCAGCAGCTTATACGGTTCCAGCTCTGGAAACACCATATATTTT. The encoded protein is CASSLYGSSSGNTIYF. Full variable domain (outside the CDR3, taken from reference TRBV7-9 and TRBJ1-3): DTGVSQNPRHKITKRGQNVTFRCDPISEHNRLYWYRQTLGQGPEFLTYFQNEAQLEKSRLLSDRFSAERPKGSFSTLEIQRTEQGDSAMYLCASSLYGSSSGNTIYFGEGSWLTVV.

This clonotype was seen repeatedly, ten times or more. V is TRBV15 and J is TRBJ2-5; TRBD2 might be the D (6 bases). V lost 2 bases and J 3 bases, leaving 10 bases between the germline ends. Germline assignment: CDR1 LNHNV and CDR2 YYDKDF (reference sequence). The CDR3 runs to 14 residues. The CDR3 DNA is TGTGCCACCAGCAGATCCGGGGAGGAAGAGACCCAGTACTTC. Amino acid sequence: CATSRSGEEETQYF.

This clonotype appeared many times. The rearrangement joins TRBV20-1 to TRBJ2-3; TRBD1 agrees at 7 bases. CDR3 length: 12 amino acids. Germline CDR1 reads DFQATT; CDR2 reads SNEGSKA (reference sequence). After removal of 3 bases from V and 5 bases from J, the junction contained 2 bases not matched to a gene. The CDR3 DNA sequence: TGCAGTGCTAGTCCAGGGGGAGATACGCAGTATTTT. Its protein product is CSASPGGDTQYF.

This clonotype was counted at least ten times. V gene TRBV7-9 combines with J gene TRBJ2-3; D not certain. This CDR3 contains 16 residues. Trimming took 4 bases from V and 6 from J, leaving 20 bases between them. Looked up from germline, CDR1 is SEHNR and CDR2 is FQNEAQ (reference sequence). CDR3 bases: TGTGCCAGCAGCTCCGTGGGGTCCCAGACTTACGATACGCAGTATTTT. Residues: CASSSVGSQTYDTQYF.

The sample holds many counts of this clonotype. V and J are TRBV20-1 and TRBJ2-3, with D perhaps matching TRBD2 (6 bases). Germline values: CDR1 DFQATT, CDR2 SNEGSKA (reference sequence). V lost 0 bases to trimming and J lost 0 bases, with 25 bases between them. The CDR3 has 20 residues. As DNA, the CDR3 is TGCAGTGCTAGAGACCCAACTAGCCACCCGATCCCTTATAGCACAGATACGCAGTATTTT. Translation: CSARDPTSHPIPYSTDTQYF.

About this clonotype: The junction shows a germline mismatch at one end, possibly a read error. The chain recombines TRBV6-5 with TRBJ2-7; 10 bases line up with TRBD2. Germline CDR1 is MNHEY and CDR2 is SVGAGI. CDR3 length equals 16 residues. The CDR3 reads CASSHSRTSGRGEQYF. The CDR3 DNA follows: TGTGCCAGCAGTCACTCGAGGACTAGCGGACGAGGCGAGCAGTACTTC.

This clonotype appeared many times. The rearrangement joins TRBV12-3 or TRBV12-4 to TRBJ2-1; 8 bases line up with TRBD2. The CDR3 consists of 16 residues. J was trimmed by 2 bases and V by 5 bases; bases with no gene match: 8. The CDR3 region has the DNA TGTGCCAGCAGTGTTAGCGGGGCTAACCCCTACAATGAGCAGTTCTTC. Residues: CASSVSGANPYNEQFF.

This clonotype was seen more than once but under ten times. This chain uses TRBV3-1 with TRBJ2-7; possible D gene TRBD2, 7 bases. V was cut by 4 bases and J by 2 bases, with 15 bases left in between. This CDR3 is 15 amino acids long. The germline gives CDR1 LGHDT, CDR2 YNNKEL (reference sequence). The CDR3 protein is CASSRMGAGAYEQYF. In nucleotides, the CDR3 is TGTGCCAGCAGCCGAATGGGGGCGGGAGCCTACGAGCAGTACTTC.

The genes are TRBV29-1 and TRBJ2-6, with TRBD1 matching over 8 bases. Germline CDR1 SQVTM, CDR2 ANQGSEA. This CDR3 is built from 19 residues. V shed 4 bases, J shed 0 bases, and the junction held 14 bases outside the gene matches. The CDR3 here is CSVGVSAGGLTSGANVLTF. The CDR3 nucleotides are TGCAGCGTTGGAGTCTCGGCAGGGGGCCTAACCTCTGGGGCCAACGTCCTGACTTTC.

This clonotype occurred many times. V gene TRBV7-3 combines with J gene TRBJ2-1, with 8 bases aligning to TRBD2. The germline gives CDR1 SGHTA, CDR2 FQGTGA. The V segment lost 2 bases and the J segment 5 bases; nucleotides outside the gene matches: 2. The CDR3 runs to 14 residues. CDR3: CASSLAGGHNEQFF. In DNA form, the CDR3 reads TGTGCCAGCAGCTTAGCGGGAGGACACAATGAGCAGTTCTTC. Full variable domain (missing parts from reference TRBV7-3 and TRBJ2-1): GAGVSQTPSNKVTEKGKYVELRCDPISGHTALYWYRQSLGQGPEFLIYFQGTGAADDSGLPNDRFFAVRPEGSVSTLKIQRTERGDSAVYLCASSLAGGHNEQFFGPGTRLTVL.

This clonotype was picked up many times. The gene calls are TRBV7-9 and TRBJ1-4; maybe TRBD1 (5 bases). Germline CDR1 and CDR2: SEHNR and FQNEAQ (reference sequence). The CDR3 consists of 14 residues. Trimming removed 4 bases at V and 3 bases at J, with 9 bases between. CDR3 region: CASSSGQSNEKLFF. Here the CDR3 DNA reads TGTGCCAGCAGCTCCGGACAATCTAATGAAAAACTGTTTTTT.